This T cell receptor (beta chain) was captured in a study of blood T cell repertoires in COVID-19. Of note for this clone: One end of the junction varies from germline; a read error may be responsible.

Libraries were prepared by immunoSEQ multiplex PCR; TCRdb keeps only in-frame clonotypes and omits some of them. The sample shows a few hundred thousand clones, 86% of them seen only once. This CDR3 spans 11 amino acids. In germline, CDR1 is SEHNR, CDR2 FQNEAQ (reference sequence). The sequence derives from a man aged 18 to 30 with active or convalescent COVID-19. This chain uses TRBV7-9 with TRBJ2-7, with D uncertain. What was sequenced was peripheral blood. Here the CDR3 DNA reads TGTGCCAGCAGCTTATCCTTCGAGCAGTACTTC. Its protein product is CASSLSFEQYF. The full variable domain, with the rest looked up from reference TRBV7-9 and TRBJ2-7, is DTGVSQNPRHKITKRGQNVTFRCDPISEHNRLYWYRQTLGQGPEFLTYFQNEAQLEKSRLLSDRFSAERPKGSFSTLEIQRTEQGDSAMYLCASSLSFEQYFGPGTRLTVT.